A single T cell receptor (beta chain) is shown here with its context. This entry belongs to a study of Ad26.COV2.S vaccination and SARS-CoV-2 variants. Across the whole study: The vaccine Ad26.COV2.S was put into the muscle once, or twice with 56 days between.

The method was immunoSEQ multiplex PCR; TCRdb's version includes in-frame clones alone and lacks a portion of them. The sample consists of about 460,000 clones, 70% to 90% of them appearing once. From germline, CDR1 is MNHNY and CDR2 SVGAGI (reference sequence). This CDR3 is 14 amino acids long. With 4 bases removed from V and 8 bases from J, the gap between germline ends came to 15 bases. Described treatment: some 20 received Ad26.COV2.S at low or high dose, single or two shots; several received placebo; per-sample allocation not given. At day 63 after the first vaccine or placebo injection, samples were drawn. As its vector, the vaccine had Ad26, which expressed Wuhan-strain SARS-CoV-2 spike.

V and J are TRBV6-6 and TRBJ1-3, with D perhaps TRBD1 (6 bases). The sequencing used peripheral blood, collected in a trial of Ad26.COV2.S vaccine versus placebo. This TCR was recovered from a person between 18 and 65 years old who received the Ad26.COV2.S COVID-19 vaccine or a placebo. CDR3 sequence: CASSLSGGGYTIYF. The CDR3, as DNA: TGTGCCAGCAGTTTGTCGGGGGGCGGGTACACCATATATTTT.